These 6 T cell receptor beta chains came from one sample sequenced in a study of cytotoxic CD8 clonotypes in ibrutinib-treated CLL. The data were produced by immunoSEQ multiplex PCR, yet TCRdb's version contains in-frame clones alone and is incomplete. Of some 130,000 clones in the sample, 84% were seen once. The starting material was PBMCs, obtained after 24 months of ibrutinib treatment. The receptors stem from a human donor with chronic lymphocytic leukemia.

This clone was recorded once. The J gene is TRBJ1-5, the V gene TRBV30; TRBD1 aligns across 7 bases. CDR3 length equals 14 residues. Germline V CDR1 and CDR2: GTSNPN, SVGIG (reference sequence). Trimming took 1 base from V and 6 from J; bases not matched to a gene: 6. The CDR3 DNA sequence: TGTGCCTGGAGTGCCGGGACAGAGCTTCAGCCCCAGCATTTT. This gives the protein CAWSAGTELQPQHF.

Only one count was recorded for this clone. V and J are TRBV10-1 and TRBJ2-1, with 9 bases aligning to TRBD2. CDR1 WNHNN and CDR2 SYGVQD come from the germline V gene (reference sequence). CDR3 length: 17 amino acids. V shed 4 bases and J 0 bases; nucleotides not matched to a gene: 7. The CDR3 DNA follows: TGCGCCAGCAGTGGGAGCGGGGGGACCACCTCCTACAATGAGCAGTTCTTC. This sequence encodes CASSGSGGTTSYNEQFF.

The chain couples TRBV4-1 to TRBJ2-2, with 7 bases that match TRBD1. The CDR3 length is 16 residues. The V segment lost 4 bases and the J segment 2 bases; nucleotides outside the gene matches: 7. Germline CDR1 and CDR2: MGHRA and YSYEKL. CDR3 bases: TGCGCCAGCAGCCTCCCGGGACAGAGAAACACCGGGGAGCTGTTTTTT. Its protein product is CASSLPGQRNTGELFF.

This chain joins TRBV5-6 and TRBJ1-1; D unresolved. The CDR3 has 15 amino acids. Germline CDR1 is SGHDT and CDR2 is YYEEEE. Deletions cut 2 bases from V and 1 base from J, with 12 bases between. CDR3: CASSLVLLSNTEAFF. DNA of the CDR3: TGTGCCAGCAGCTTAGTTCTGCTTTCGAACACTGAAGCTTTCTTT.

The V call is TRBV6-5, the J call TRBJ2-7; the match to TRBD2 covers 9 bases. V trimming: 2 bases; J trimming: 5 bases; junction bases outside the gene matches: 10. The CDR3 has 16 amino acids. CDR1 MNHEY and CDR2 SVGAGI come from the germline V gene. The CDR3 DNA reads as TGTGCCAGCAGTTACACACCGGGACTAGCTGCGCACGAGCAGTACTTC. Protein: CASSYTPGLAAHEQYF.

The chain recombines TRBV19 with TRBJ1-2; 8 positions agree with TRBD1. V was clipped by 9 bases and J by 6 bases; unmatched bases: 6. CDR1 LNHDA and CDR2 SQIVND come from the germline V gene (reference sequence). This CDR3 region has 12 residues. In nucleotides, the CDR3 is TGTGCCAGCCAAGGACAGGGCGATGGCTACACCTTC. Translation gives CASQGQGDGYTF. Variable domain in full (rest from reference TRBV19 and TRBJ1-2): DGGITQSPKYLFRKEGQNVTLSCEQNLNHDAMYWYRQDPGQGLRLIYYSQIVNDFQKGDIAEGYSVSREKKESFPLTVTSAQKNPTAFYLCASQGQGDGYTFGSGTRLTVV.